This record looks at one TCR beta chain sequence and its context. What it binds is not known. Sequencing targeted expressed TCRB transcripts, as all isolated RNA had been reverse transcribed. The table came from immunoSEQ multiplex PCR; TCRdb's copy has only in-frame clones and leaves some out. This sample has around 50,000 clones; roughly 45% occur once, and the top ten carry roughly 0.13%. The data originate from a study of beta chain features in type 1 diabetes. Study-wide context: Sorted cells from all samples, numbering 95 million to 140 million, were examined.

Regarding the study as a whole: Within each of all four CD4+ subsets, Type 1 diabetes patients had TCRB CDR3s that were moderately but significantly shorter. The similarity of naive, central memory and Treg TCRB repertoires appeared greater among patients than among healthy donors. A pattern of fewer insertions and more deletions at VDJ junctions was seen in type 1 diabetes patients.

Unmatched junction bases numbered 7, after V lost 3 bases and J lost 3 bases. Looked up from germline, CDR1 is KGHSH and CDR2 is LQKENI. The CDR3 is 15 amino acids. The chain couples TRBV18 to TRBJ1-2; 7 nucleotides line up with TRBD1. Sequencing was done on a sample of stem cell memory CD4+ T cells from blood. The TCR sequence derives from a man aged 30-40 years with type 1 diabetes. CDR3 region: CASSPRDRGDYGYTF. DNA for the CDR3: TGTGCCAGCTCACCCCGGGACAGAGGAGACTATGGCTACACCTTC.